The 18 T cell receptor beta chains given below trace back to one sample, sequenced in a study of blood T cell repertoires in COVID-19. Repertoires were generated with immunoSEQ multiplex PCR, while TCRdb's copy carries only in-frame clones and drops some. The sample has fewer than 500,000 clones, approximately 80% seen once. Sequencing was carried out using peripheral blood. Every receptor here comes from a human donor with acute or convalescent COVID-19. The donor label of this sample is uncertain.

The chain joins TRBV29-1 to TRBJ2-5, with TRBD1 as a possible D gene (5 bases). Germline V gives CDR1 SQVTM, CDR2 ANQGSEA. V lost 3 bases, J lost 1 base, and 6 bases lay in between. The CDR3 consists of 12 residues. DNA of the CDR3: TGCAGCGTTGACAGGGTCCAAGAGACCCAGTACTTC. Translating gives CSVDRVQETQYF.

The rearrangement links TRBV2 to TRBJ1-3; D may be TRBD1 (6 bases). The germline V and J ends were trimmed by 8 bases and 0 bases, with 14 bases remaining between them. Germline V lookup: CDR1 SNHLY, CDR2 FYNNEI. This CDR3 contains 15 residues. The CDR3 nucleotides read TGTGCCAGCTCGACAGGCCTACGCTCTGGAAACACCATATATTTT. It encodes CASSTGLRSGNTIYF.

This chain uses TRBV7-2 with TRBJ1-2; D uncertain. Germline-derived CDR1 and CDR2 are SGHTA and FQGNSA. The CDR3 length is 14 residues. Trimming shortened V by 3 bases and J by 4 bases, and 12 bases separated the two germline ends. Here the CDR3 reads CASSFPEWFYGYTF. For the CDR3, the DNA is TGTGCCAGCAGCTTCCCTGAGTGGTTCTATGGCTACACCTTC. The variable domain in full, with the rest retrieved from reference TRBV7-2 and TRBJ1-2, is GAGVSQSPSNKVTEKGKDVELRCDPISGHTALYWYRQSLGQGLEFLIYFQGNSAPDKSGLPSDRFSAERTGGSVSTLTIQRTQQEDSAVYLCASSFPEWFYGYTFGSGTRLTVV.

The chain joins TRBV2 to TRBJ1-1; 10 bases map to TRBD1. The CDR3 consists of 15 residues. Germline V gives CDR1 SNHLY, CDR2 FYNNEI. J was trimmed by 5 bases and V by 7 bases; bases with no gene match: 10. CDR3 sequence (DNA): TGTGCCAGCACCGCCGAGACAGGGGGCCGTACTGAAGCTTTCTTT. As protein: CASTAETGGRTEAFF.

This clone was counted between two and nine times. The chain couples TRBV7-2 to TRBJ1-2; TRBD1 matches 7 bases. The CDR3 runs 14 residues. Germline values: CDR1 SGHTA, CDR2 FQGNSA. V lost 2 bases and J lost 3; bases outside the gene matches: 3. This CDR3 is CASSLWDSHYGYTF. For the CDR3, the DNA is TGTGCCAGCAGCTTATGGGACAGCCACTATGGCTACACCTTC.

J is TRBJ1-2 and V is TRBV9; D not certain. Germline V lookup: CDR1 SGDLS, CDR2 YYNGEE. V shed 3 bases and J shed 13 bases, with 25 bases lying between them. The CDR3 has 15 amino acids. This chain's CDR3 is CASSAPPRGVAVLTF. DNA for the CDR3: TGTGCCAGCAGCGCCCCCCCGAGAGGTGTGGCCGTTCTCACCTTC.

The CDR3 here is CASSANRGGRTDTQYF. CDR3 coding DNA: TGCGCCAGCAGCGCCAACCGCGGGGGGCGGACAGATACGCAGTATTTT. The chain employs TRBV5-1 and TRBJ2-3, with TRBD2 identical over 8 bases. This CDR3 is 16 amino acids long. Per the germline V gene, CDR1 is SGHRS and CDR2 is YFSETQ. V was pared by 4 bases and J by 3 bases, with 10 bases of the junction left unmatched. The variable domain in full, completed from reference TRBV5-1 and TRBJ2-3, reads KAGVTQTPRYLIKTRGQQVTLSCSPISGHRSVSWYQQTPGQGLQFLFEYFSETQRNKGNFPGRFSGRQFSNSRSEMNVSTLELGDSALYLCASSANRGGRTDTQYFGPGTRLTVL.

CDR3 sequence: CASSVAYQGSEQYF. The CDR3 nucleotides read TGTGCCAGCAGCGTCGCATATCAGGGAAGCGAGCAGTACTTC. This sequence joins TRBV3-1 (or the pseudogene TRBV3-2) and TRBJ2-7; weak D call: TRBD1 (5 bases). The germline CDR1 and CDR2 sequences are LGHDT and YNNKEL (reference sequence). This CDR3 is 14 amino acids long. Trimming cost V 5 bases and J 6 bases, with 17 bases left between them.

The chain employs TRBV7-8 and TRBJ2-1; 12 bases fit TRBD2. The CDR3 loop spans 19 amino acids. Germline CDR1 and CDR2: SGHVS and FQNEAQ. The V gene end was trimmed by 1 base and the J gene end by 5 bases; junction bases not matched to a gene: 12. CDR3 nucleotides: TGTGCCAGCAGCTTAGTTGGACTAGCGGGATCTCACCGCAACAATGAGCAGTTCTTC. Its translation: CASSLVGLAGSHRNNEQFF.

This clone was detected a few times. J is TRBJ2-3 and V is TRBV2; possible D gene TRBD2, 5 bases. In germline, CDR1 is SNHLY, CDR2 FYNNEI. V lost 6 bases and J 3 bases, leaving 16 bases between the germline ends. This CDR3 contains 15 residues. In DNA, the CDR3 is TGTGCCAGCAGCTTCCTGGGAGTAGCGACAGATACGCAGTATTTT. Amino acids: CASSFLGVATDTQYF.

This clone showed up just once. The genes are TRBV13 and TRBJ1-1, with D unclear. CDR1 is PRHDT, CDR2 FYEKMQ, per germline (reference sequence). This CDR3 is 11 amino acids long. V was clipped by 8 bases and J by 2 bases, with 6 bases between them. DNA of the CDR3: TGTGCCAGCGGCCTTAACACTGAAGCTTTCTTT. Protein: CASGLNTEAFF.

This clone was recorded only once. The gene calls are TRBV19 and TRBJ1-3; weak D call: TRBD1 (6 bases). The CDR3 runs to 16 residues. CDR1 is LNHDA and CDR2 is SQIVND in the germline V gene (reference sequence). Deletions cut 7 bases from V and 0 bases from J, with 16 bases between. CDR3 DNA: TGTGCCAGTATCCTCGGGACATCATACTCTGGAAACACCATATATTTT. It codes for CASILGTSYSGNTIYF.

This clone was observed once. This rearrangement joins TRBV2 to TRBJ1-5; 7 bases agree with TRBD1. CDR3 length: 15 residues. V was pared by 5 bases and J by 0 bases, with 4 bases of the junction left unmatched. Germline loops: CDR1 SNHLY, CDR2 FYNNEI. In DNA, the CDR3 is TGTGCCAGCAGTCGACAGGGACATAGCAATCAGCCCCAGCATTTT. Translating it yields CASSRQGHSNQPQHF.

V is TRBV19 and J is TRBJ2-3; D unresolved. Germline V gene data show CDR1 as LNHDA and CDR2 as SQIVND (reference sequence). This CDR3 is built from 13 residues. Trimming took off 7 bases at V and 5 bases at J, with 13 bases between the two ends. The CDR3 DNA reads TGTGCCAGTATGGCCAGTAGGAGAGATACGCAGTATTTT. This encodes CASMASRRDTQYF.

This clone was counted a single time. The gene calls are TRBV3-1 (or the pseudogene TRBV3-2) and TRBJ2-3; D is ambiguous. V dropped 2 bases and J dropped 6 bases, with 15 bases sitting between them. Germline V CDR1 and CDR2: LGHDT, YNNKEL (reference sequence). The CDR3 is 15 amino acids. CDR3 coding DNA: TGTGCCAGCAGCCAAACTATTAGTGGTGCCGATACGCAGTATTTT. It specifies CASSQTISGADTQYF.

This clone appeared once. The genes are TRBV18 and TRBJ2-1; D call uncertain. The CDR3 has 12 residues. V lost 3 bases, J lost 9 bases, and 9 bases lay in between. Per the germline V gene, CDR1 is KGHSH and CDR2 is LQKENI. The CDR3, as DNA: TGTGCCAGCTCACCTGTTAGCAGTGAGCAGTTCTTC. It is translated as CASSPVSSEQFF. The full variable domain, rest sourced from reference TRBV18 and TRBJ2-1, is NAGVMQNPRHLVRRRGQEARLRCSPMKGHSHVYWYRQLPEEGLKFMVYLQKENIIDESGMPKERFSAEFPKEGPSILRIQQVVRGDSAAYFCASSPVSSEQFFGPGTRLTVL.

The CDR3 region is CASEARGGVVRGYTF. As DNA, the CDR3 is TGTGCCAGCGAGGCGAGAGGGGGTGTCGTCCGTGGCTACACCTTC. The genes are TRBV3-1 (or the pseudogene TRBV3-2) and TRBJ1-2; TRBD1 might be the D (6 bases). The CDR3 has 15 residues. Deletions cut 8 bases from V and 7 bases from J, with 23 bases between. Germline-derived CDR1 and CDR2 are LGHDT and YNNKEL (reference sequence).

The gene calls are TRBV7-9 and TRBJ1-2, with 8 bases that match TRBD1. Trimming took 5 bases from V and 5 from J; bases not matched to a gene: 10. The CDR3 length is 15 residues. Germline CDR1 reads SEHNR; CDR2 reads FQNEAQ (reference sequence). Here the CDR3 reads CASSSPPWTGYGYTF. CDR3 bases: TGTGCCAGCAGCAGCCCTCCGTGGACAGGGTATGGCTACACCTTC.